A single sample gave rise to the 13 T cell receptor beta chains below, sequenced in a study of blood T cell repertoires in COVID-19. Measured with immunoSEQ multiplex PCR; TCRdb has only the in-frame clones, and not every one. The repertoire holds 140,000 to 150,000 clones, with around 80% as singletons. The sample consisted of peripheral blood. These receptors were taken from a man aged 60 to 69 with active or convalescent COVID-19.

The chain couples TRBV19 to TRBJ2-5, with D possibly TRBD1 on 5 matching bases. CDR1 and CDR2 from the germline V gene are LNHDA and SQIVND (reference sequence). This CDR3 is 15 amino acids long. The V end was cut by 5 bases, the J end by 4 bases, with 17 bases between. CDR3 nucleotide sequence: TGTGCCAGTAGTGGGGCCGGGCTACCGAGAGAGACCCAGTACTTC. This translates into CASSGAGLPRETQYF.

The V call is TRBV5-1, the J call TRBJ2-1; TRBD2 matches 8 bases. Germline V CDR1 and CDR2: SGHRS, YFSETQ. The CDR3 consists of 15 residues. With V trimmed by 2 bases and J by 7 bases, 8 bases remained unmatched. Written as DNA, the CDR3 is TGCGCCAGCAGCTTCGGGGGGGAGAGGAGGAATGAGCAGTTCTTC. This translates into CASSFGGERRNEQFF.

The chain joins TRBV19 to TRBJ1-4, with 7 nucleotides matching TRBD1. V trimming: 8 bases; J trimming: 8 bases; junction bases outside the gene matches: 17. CDR1 and CDR2 (germline): LNHDA, SQIVND (reference sequence). CDR3 length: 16 amino acids. The CDR3 DNA sequence: TGTGCCAGTCACCCAACAAACCACAGGGGAAGGGAAAAACTGTTTTTT. Translated: CASHPTNHRGREKLFF. Supplemented by reference TRBV19 and TRBJ1-4, the full variable domain reads DGGITQSPKYLFRKEGQNVTLSCEQNLNHDAMYWYRQDPGQGLRLIYYSQIVNDFQKGDIAEGYSVSREKKESFPLTVTSAQKNPTAFYLCASHPTNHRGREKLFFGSGTQLSVL.

The rearrangement uses TRBV11-2 and TRBJ2-2; weak D call: TRBD1 (8 bases). Trimming took off 4 bases at V and 7 bases at J, with 19 bases between the two ends. The CDR3 extends over 16 amino acids. The V gene's germline CDR1 is SGHAT and CDR2 FQNNGV. In DNA form, the CDR3 reads TGTGCCAGCAGCTCGATAAGGACAGGGAGGGGCGGGGAGCTGTTTTTT. Translating gives CASSSIRTGRGGELFF.

The gene calls are TRBV29-1 and TRBJ2-5, with D possibly matching TRBD1 (6 bases). CDR3 length equals 13 residues. CDR1 is SQVTM and CDR2 is ANQGSEA in the germline V gene. Trimming left V 3 bases short and J 4 bases short, with 12 bases between. The CDR3 here is CSVDVRGGETQYF. CDR3 DNA: TGCAGCGTTGACGTCAGGGGTGGAGAGACCCAGTACTTC.

The chain joins TRBV7-9 to TRBJ2-3; 8 bases agree with TRBD2. The V gene end was trimmed by 5 bases and the J gene end by 5 bases; junction bases not matched to a gene: 6. The V gene's germline CDR1 is SEHNR and CDR2 FQNEAQ (reference sequence). The CDR3 consists of 14 residues. In DNA form, the CDR3 reads TGTGCCAGCAGCCCAAGGGCGGGAGGAGATACGCAGTATTTT. Translating it yields CASSPRAGGDTQYF.

This sequence joins TRBV6-8 and TRBJ1-6; no clear D gene. This CDR3 contains 16 residues. Germline loops: CDR1 MNHGY, CDR2 SAAAGT. The germline V and J ends were trimmed by 7 bases and 7 bases, with 20 bases remaining between them. DNA of the CDR3: TGTGCCAGCACAAGGCCTCCGGAGGCCCTAAATTCACCCCTCCACTTT. Its translation is CASTRPPEALNSPLHF.

This chain connects TRBV24-1 to TRBJ2-5; the D gene is possibly TRBD2 (6 bases). Deletions cut 3 bases from V and 1 base from J, with 11 bases between. This CDR3 spans 15 amino acids. Germline V gene data show CDR1 as KGHDR and CDR2 as SFDVKD. This CDR3 reads CATSDISGIQETQYF. The CDR3 DNA reads as TGTGCCACCAGTGATATTAGCGGCATCCAAGAGACCCAGTACTTC.

This rearrangement joins TRBV27 to TRBJ2-1, with D uncertain. CDR3 size: 11 residues. Per germline, CDR1 MNHEY and CDR2 SMNVEV (reference sequence). V was shortened by 10 bases and J by 4 bases, with 8 bases between the two germline ends. The CDR3: CATLNYNEQFF. CDR3 coding DNA: TGTGCCACCCTAAATTACAATGAGCAGTTCTTC.

Here the CDR3 reads CASSWLNQETQYF. For the CDR3, the DNA is TGTGCCAGCAGTTGGCTTAACCAAGAGACCCAGTACTTC. V is TRBV6-2 or TRBV6-3 and J is TRBJ2-5; D ambiguous. Trimming shortened V by 4 bases and J by 0 bases, and 6 bases separated the two germline ends. Looked up from germline, CDR1 is MNHEY and CDR2 is SVGEGT. The CDR3 is 13 residues long.

J is TRBJ2-3 and V is TRBV6-2 or TRBV6-3; TRBD2 aligns across 10 bases. Germline CDR1 reads MNHEY; CDR2 reads SVGEGT. The CDR3 extends over 15 amino acids. V was pared by 4 bases and J by 3 bases, with 4 bases of the junction left unmatched. The CDR3 DNA follows: TGTGCCAGCAGTTCCCCTAGCGGGAGAACAGATACGCAGTATTTT. It yields the protein CASSSPSGRTDTQYF.

This chain joins TRBV7-2 and TRBJ1-2, with D maybe TRBD1 (5 bases). Trimming shortened V by 1 base and J by 7 bases, and 13 bases separated the two germline ends. The germline V gene encodes CDR1 SGHTA and CDR2 FQGNSA. The CDR3 length is 14 residues. The CDR3 DNA sequence: TGTGCCAGCAGCTTAGGGACGGGGGGAGGTGGCTACACCTTC. This translates into CASSLGTGGGGYTF.

The chain links TRBV5-1 to TRBJ1-1; possibly TRBD1 for D (6 bases). Trimming shortened V by 0 bases and J by 3 bases, and 9 bases separated the two germline ends. Per germline, CDR1 SGHRS and CDR2 YFSETQ. The CDR3 runs 14 residues. CDR3 residues: CASSLDRADTEAFF. The CDR3 nucleotides read TGCGCCAGCAGCTTGGACAGGGCGGACACTGAAGCTTTCTTT.